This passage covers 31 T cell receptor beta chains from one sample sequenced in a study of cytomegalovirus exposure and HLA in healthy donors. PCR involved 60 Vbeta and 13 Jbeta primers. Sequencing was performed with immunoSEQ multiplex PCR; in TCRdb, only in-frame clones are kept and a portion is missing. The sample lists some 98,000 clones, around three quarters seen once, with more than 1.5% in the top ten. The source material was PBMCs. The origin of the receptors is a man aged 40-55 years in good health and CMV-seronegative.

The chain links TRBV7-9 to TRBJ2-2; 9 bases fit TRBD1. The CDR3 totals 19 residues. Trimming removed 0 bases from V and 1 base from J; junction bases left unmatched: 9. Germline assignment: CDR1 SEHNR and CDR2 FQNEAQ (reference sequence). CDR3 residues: CASSLAKFRDRVNTGELFF. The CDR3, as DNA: TGTGCCAGCAGCTTAGCAAAATTCCGGGACAGGGTGAACACCGGGGAGCTGTTTTTT.

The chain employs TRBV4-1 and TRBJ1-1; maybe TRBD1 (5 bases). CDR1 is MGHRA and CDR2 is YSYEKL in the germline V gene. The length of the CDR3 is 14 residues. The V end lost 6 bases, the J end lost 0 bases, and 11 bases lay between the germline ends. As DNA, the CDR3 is TGCGCCAGCAGGCTGCAGGGCATGAACACTGAAGCTTTCTTT. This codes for CASRLQGMNTEAFF.

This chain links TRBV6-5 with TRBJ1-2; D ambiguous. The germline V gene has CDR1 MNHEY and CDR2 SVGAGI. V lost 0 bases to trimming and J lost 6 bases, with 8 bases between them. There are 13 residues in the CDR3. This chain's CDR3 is CASSYSLRNGYTF. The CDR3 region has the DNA TGTGCCAGCAGTTACTCTCTTCGTAATGGCTACACCTTC.

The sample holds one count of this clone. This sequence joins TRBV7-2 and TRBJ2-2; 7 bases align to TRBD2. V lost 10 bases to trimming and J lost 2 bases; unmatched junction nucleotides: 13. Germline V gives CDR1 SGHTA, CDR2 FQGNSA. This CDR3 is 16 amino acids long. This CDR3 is CATTSSGGINTGELFF. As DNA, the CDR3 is TGTGCCACCACCTCTAGCGGAGGCATCAACACCGGGGAGCTGTTTTTT. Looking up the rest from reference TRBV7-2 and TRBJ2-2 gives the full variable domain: GAGVSQSPSNKVTEKGKDVELRCDPISGHTALYWYRQSLGQGLEFLIYFQGNSAPDKSGLPSDRFSAERTGGSVSTLTIQRTQQEDSAVYLCATTSSGGINTGELFFGEGSRLTVL.

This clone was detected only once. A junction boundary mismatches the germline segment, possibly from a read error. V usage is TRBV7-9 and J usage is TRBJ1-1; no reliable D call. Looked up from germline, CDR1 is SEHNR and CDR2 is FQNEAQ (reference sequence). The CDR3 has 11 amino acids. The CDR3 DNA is TGTTCCAGCAGCTTATCCCCCGAGGCTTTCTTT. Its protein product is CSSSLSPEAFF.

In DNA, the CDR3 is TGTGCCTGGAGTGCAACAAACTGGGACAGGGGACCCTACGAGCAGTACTTC. It encodes CAWSATNWDRGPYEQYF. J is TRBJ2-7 and V is TRBV30; 10 positions match TRBD1. CDR1 and CDR2 (germline): GTSNPN, SVGIG (reference sequence). V gave up 1 base and J gave up 2 bases; unmatched junction bases: 11. This CDR3 contains 17 residues.

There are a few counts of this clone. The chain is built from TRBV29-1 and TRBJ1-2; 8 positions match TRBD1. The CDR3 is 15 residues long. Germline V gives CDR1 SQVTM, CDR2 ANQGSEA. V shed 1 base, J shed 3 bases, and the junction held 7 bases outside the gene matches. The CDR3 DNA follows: TGCAGCGTTGAAGGGTCGACAGGGGCTGACTATGGCTACACCTTC. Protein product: CSVEGSTGADYGYTF.

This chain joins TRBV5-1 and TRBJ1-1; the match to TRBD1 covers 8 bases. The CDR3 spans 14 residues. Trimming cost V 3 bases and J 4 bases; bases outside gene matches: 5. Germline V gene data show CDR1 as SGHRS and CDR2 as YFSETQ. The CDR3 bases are TGCGCCAGCAGCTGGAGGGACAGGAGCACTGAAGCTTTCTTT. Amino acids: CASSWRDRSTEAFF.

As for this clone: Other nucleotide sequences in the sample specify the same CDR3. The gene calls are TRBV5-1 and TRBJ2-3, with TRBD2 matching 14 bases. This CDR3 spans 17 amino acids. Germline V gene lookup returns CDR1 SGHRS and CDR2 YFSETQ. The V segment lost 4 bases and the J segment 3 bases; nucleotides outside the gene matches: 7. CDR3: CASSLTGTSGGTDTQYF. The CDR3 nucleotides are TGCGCCAGCAGCCTGACCGGGACTAGCGGGGGTACAGATACGCAGTATTTT.

CDR3 sequence: CAISDWGRASYEQYF. The CDR3 DNA reads as TGTGCCATCAGTGACTGGGGGAGGGCCTCCTACGAGCAGTACTTC. The chain joins TRBV10-3 to TRBJ2-7; 7 nucleotides line up with TRBD2. The CDR3 spans 15 residues. V shed 3 bases, J shed 0 bases, and the junction held 5 bases outside the gene matches. From germline, CDR1 is ENHRY and CDR2 SYGVKD.

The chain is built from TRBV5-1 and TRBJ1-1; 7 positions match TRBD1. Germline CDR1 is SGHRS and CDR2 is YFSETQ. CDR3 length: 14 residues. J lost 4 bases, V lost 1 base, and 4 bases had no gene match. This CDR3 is CASSLRQGGTEAFF. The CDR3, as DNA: TGCGCCAGCAGCTTGCGGCAGGGGGGCACTGAAGCTTTCTTT. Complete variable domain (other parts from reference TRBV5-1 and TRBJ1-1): KAGVTQTPRYLIKTRGQQVTLSCSPISGHRSVSWYQQTPGQGLQFLFEYFSETQRNKGNFPGRFSGRQFSNSRSEMNVSTLELGDSALYLCASSLRQGGTEAFFGQGTRLTVV.

The CDR3 DNA reads as TGTGCCAGCAGCCAAGTGGACTCCGGCTACACCTTC. Translated: CASSQVDSGYTF. The V and J genes are TRBV4-2 and TRBJ1-2, with D hard to call. Trimming stripped 1 base from V and 8 bases from J, with 8 bases between. The CDR3 totals 12 residues. Germline V gene data show CDR1 as LGHNA and CDR2 as YNFKEQ.

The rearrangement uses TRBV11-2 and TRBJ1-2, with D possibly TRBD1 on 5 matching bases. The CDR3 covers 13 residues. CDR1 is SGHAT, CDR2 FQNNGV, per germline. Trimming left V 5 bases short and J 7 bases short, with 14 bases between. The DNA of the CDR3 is TGTGCCAGCAGCGTAGCGGGACTGTTTGGCTACACCTTC. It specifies CASSVAGLFGYTF.

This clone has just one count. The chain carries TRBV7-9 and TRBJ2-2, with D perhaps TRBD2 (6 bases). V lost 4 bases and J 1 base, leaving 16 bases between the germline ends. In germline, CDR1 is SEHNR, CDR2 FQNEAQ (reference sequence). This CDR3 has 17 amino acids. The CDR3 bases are TGTGCCAGCAGCTGGTCAGGCTCGCGGGAGAACACCGGGGAGCTGTTTTTT. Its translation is CASSWSGSRENTGELFF.

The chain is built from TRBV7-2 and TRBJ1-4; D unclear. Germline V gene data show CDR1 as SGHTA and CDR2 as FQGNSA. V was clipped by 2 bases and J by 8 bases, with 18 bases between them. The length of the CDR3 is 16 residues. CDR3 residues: CASSLSVGSRSEKLFF. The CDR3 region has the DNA TGTGCCAGCAGCTTATCAGTCGGGTCTCGAAGCGAAAAACTGTTTTTT.

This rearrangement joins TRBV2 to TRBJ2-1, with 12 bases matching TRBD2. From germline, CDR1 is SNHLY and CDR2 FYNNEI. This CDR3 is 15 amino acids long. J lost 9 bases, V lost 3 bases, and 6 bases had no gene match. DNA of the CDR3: TGTGCCAGCAGTGAGGAGGGACTAGCGGGTTCTGAGCAGTTCTTC. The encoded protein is CASSEEGLAGSEQFF.

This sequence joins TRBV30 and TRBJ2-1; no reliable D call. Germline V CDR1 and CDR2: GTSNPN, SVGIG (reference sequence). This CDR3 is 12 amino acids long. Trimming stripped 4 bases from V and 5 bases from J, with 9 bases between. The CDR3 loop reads CAWNLQNNEQFF. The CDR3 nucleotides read TGTGCCTGGAATTTACAAAACAATGAGCAGTTCTTC.

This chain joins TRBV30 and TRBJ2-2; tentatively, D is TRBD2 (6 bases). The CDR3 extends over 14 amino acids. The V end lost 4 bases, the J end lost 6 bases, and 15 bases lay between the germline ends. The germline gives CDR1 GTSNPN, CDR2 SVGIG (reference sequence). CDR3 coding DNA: TGTGCCTGGATAAGTTGGGAGGAAGCCGGGGAGCTGTTTTTT. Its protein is CAWISWEEAGELFF.

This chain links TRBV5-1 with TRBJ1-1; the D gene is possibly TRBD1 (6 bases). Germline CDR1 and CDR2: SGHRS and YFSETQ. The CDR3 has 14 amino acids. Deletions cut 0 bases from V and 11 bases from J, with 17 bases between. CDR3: CASSLDDPVRGAFF. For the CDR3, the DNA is TGCGCCAGCAGCTTGGATGACCCTGTTAGGGGGGCTTTCTTT.

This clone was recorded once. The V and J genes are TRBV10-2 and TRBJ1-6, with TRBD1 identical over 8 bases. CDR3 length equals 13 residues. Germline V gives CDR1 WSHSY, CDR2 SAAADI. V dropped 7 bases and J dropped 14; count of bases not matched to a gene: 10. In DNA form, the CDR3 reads TGCGCCAGCATGTCCGGACAGGGTTTGTCCCTCCACTTT. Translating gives CASMSGQGLSLHF.

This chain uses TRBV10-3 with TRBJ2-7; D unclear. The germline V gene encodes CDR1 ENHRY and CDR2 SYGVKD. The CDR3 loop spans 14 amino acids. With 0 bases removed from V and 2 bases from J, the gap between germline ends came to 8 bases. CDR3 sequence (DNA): TGTGCCATCAGTGAGTCGCAGGCCCCCTACGAGCAGTACTTC. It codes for CAISESQAPYEQYF.

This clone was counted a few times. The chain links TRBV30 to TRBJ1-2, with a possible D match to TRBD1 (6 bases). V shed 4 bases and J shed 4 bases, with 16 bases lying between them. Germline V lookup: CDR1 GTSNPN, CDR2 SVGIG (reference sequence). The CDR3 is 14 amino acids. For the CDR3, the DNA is TGTGCCTGGATTTCCCTAGGGGGATTCTATGGCTACACCTTC. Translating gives CAWISLGGFYGYTF. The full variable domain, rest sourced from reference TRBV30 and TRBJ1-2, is SQTIHQWPATLVQPVGSPLSLECTVEGTSNPNLYWYRQAAGRGLQLLFYSVGIGQISSEVPQNLSASRPQDRQFILSSKKLLLSDSGFYLCAWISLGGFYGYTFGSGTRLTVV.

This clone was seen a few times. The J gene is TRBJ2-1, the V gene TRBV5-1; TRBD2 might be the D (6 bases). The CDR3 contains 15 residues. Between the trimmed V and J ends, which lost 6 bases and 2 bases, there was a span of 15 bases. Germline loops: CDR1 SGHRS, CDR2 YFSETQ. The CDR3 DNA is TGCGCCAGCAAACACGGGACTGAAGCCTACAATGAGCAGTTCTTC. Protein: CASKHGTEAYNEQFF. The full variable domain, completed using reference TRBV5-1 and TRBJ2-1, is KAGVTQTPRYLIKTRGQQVTLSCSPISGHRSVSWYQQTPGQGLQFLFEYFSETQRNKGNFPGRFSGRQFSNSRSEMNVSTLELGDSALYLCASKHGTEAYNEQFFGPGTRLTVL.

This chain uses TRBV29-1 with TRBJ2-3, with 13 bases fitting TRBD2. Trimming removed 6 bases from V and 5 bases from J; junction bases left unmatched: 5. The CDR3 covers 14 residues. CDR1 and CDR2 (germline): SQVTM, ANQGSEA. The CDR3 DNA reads TGCAGCGTCGGGGGACTAGCGGGGCTAGATACGCAGTATTTT. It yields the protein CSVGGLAGLDTQYF.

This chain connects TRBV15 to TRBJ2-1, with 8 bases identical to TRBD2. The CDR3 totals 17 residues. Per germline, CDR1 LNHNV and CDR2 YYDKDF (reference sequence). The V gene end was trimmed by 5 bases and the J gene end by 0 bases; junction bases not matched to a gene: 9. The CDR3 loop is CATSRGSGVSSYNEQFF. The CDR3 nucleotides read TGTGCCACCAGCCGGGGTAGCGGGGTTAGCTCCTACAATGAGCAGTTCTTC.

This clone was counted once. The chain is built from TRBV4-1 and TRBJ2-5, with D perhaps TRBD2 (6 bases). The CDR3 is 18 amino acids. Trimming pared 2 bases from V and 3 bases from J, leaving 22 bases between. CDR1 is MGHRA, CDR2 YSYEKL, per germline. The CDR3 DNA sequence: TGCGCCAGCAGCCAAAATCCGGGACTGGTCGCACCCAAAGAGACCCAGTACTTC. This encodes CASSQNPGLVAPKETQYF.

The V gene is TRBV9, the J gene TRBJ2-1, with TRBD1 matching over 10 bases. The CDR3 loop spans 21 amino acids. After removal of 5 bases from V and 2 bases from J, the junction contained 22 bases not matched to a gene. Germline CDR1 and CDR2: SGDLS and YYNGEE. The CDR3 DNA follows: TGTGCCAGCAGAGAACCGAGGACAGGGGGGAAAGCGGGAGTGCCCTACAATGAGCAGTTCTTC. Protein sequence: CASREPRTGGKAGVPYNEQFF.

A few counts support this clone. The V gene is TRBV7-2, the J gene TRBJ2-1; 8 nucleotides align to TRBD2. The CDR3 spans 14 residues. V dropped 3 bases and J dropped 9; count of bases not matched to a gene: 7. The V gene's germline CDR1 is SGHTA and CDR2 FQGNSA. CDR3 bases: TGTGCCAGCAGCTTGGTCGGGAGGGGTTTTGAGCAGTTCTTC. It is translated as CASSLVGRGFEQFF.

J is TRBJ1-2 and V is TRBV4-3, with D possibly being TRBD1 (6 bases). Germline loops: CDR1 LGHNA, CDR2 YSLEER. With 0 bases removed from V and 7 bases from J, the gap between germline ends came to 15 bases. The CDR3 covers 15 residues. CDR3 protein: CASSQEGGAVFGYTF. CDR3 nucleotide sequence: TGCGCCAGCAGCCAAGAAGGGGGGGCAGTCTTTGGCTACACCTTC.

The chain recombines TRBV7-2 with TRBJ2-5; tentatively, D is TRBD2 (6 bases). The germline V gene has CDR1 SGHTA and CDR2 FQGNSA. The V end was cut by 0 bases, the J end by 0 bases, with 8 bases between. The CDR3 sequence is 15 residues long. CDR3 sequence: CASSLAGGYQETQYF. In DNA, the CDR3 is TGTGCCAGCAGCTTAGCGGGGGGTTACCAAGAGACCCAGTACTTC.

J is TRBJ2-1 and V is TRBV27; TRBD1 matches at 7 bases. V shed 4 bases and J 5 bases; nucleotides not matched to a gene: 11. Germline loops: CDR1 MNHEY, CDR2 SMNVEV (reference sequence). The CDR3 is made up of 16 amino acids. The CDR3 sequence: CASSSLSGTVNNEQFF. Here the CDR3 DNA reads TGTGCCAGCAGTTCCCTCTCCGGGACAGTAAACAATGAGCAGTTCTTC.